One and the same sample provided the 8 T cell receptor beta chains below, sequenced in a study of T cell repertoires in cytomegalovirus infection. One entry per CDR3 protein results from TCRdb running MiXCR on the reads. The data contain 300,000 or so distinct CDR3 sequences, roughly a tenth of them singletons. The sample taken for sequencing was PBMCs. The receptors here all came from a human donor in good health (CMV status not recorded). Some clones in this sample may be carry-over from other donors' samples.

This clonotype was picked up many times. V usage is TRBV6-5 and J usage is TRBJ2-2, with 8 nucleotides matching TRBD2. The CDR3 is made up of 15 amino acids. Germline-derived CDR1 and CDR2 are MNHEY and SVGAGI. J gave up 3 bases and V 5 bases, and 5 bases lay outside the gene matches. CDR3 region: CASSGTRFYTGELFF. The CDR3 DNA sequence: TGTGCCAGCAGTGGGACTAGATTTTACACCGGGGAGCTGTTTTTT.

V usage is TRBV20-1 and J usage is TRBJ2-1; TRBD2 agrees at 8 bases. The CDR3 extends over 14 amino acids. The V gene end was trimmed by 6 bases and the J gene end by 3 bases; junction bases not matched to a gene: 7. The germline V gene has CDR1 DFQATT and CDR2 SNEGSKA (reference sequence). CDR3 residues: CSANGGAVYNEQFF. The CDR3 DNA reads TGCAGTGCAAACGGGGGGGCAGTCTACAATGAGCAGTTCTTC.

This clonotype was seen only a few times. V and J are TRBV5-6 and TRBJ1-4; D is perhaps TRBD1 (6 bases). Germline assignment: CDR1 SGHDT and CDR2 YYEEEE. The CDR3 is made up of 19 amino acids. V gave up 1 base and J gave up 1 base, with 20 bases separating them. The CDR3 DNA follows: TGTGCCAGCAGCTTGTACCAGGGGTCTTGGAAAAGAACTAATGAAAAACTGTTTTTT. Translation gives CASSLYQGSWKRTNEKLFF.

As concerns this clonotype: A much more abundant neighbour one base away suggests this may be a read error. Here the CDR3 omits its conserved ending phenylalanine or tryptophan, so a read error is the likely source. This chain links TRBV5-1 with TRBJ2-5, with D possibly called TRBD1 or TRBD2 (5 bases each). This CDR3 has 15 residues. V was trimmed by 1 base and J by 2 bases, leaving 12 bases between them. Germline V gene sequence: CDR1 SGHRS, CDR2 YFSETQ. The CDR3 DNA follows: TGCGCCAGCAGCTTGTTTCCCGGGGCACAAGAGACCCAGTACTCC. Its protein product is CASSLFPGAQETQYS.

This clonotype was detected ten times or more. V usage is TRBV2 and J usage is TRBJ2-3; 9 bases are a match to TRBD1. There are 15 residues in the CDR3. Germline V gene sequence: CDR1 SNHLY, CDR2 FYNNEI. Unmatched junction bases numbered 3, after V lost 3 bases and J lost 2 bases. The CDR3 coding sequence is TGTGCCAGCAGTGAGGGGGACAGGGACACAGATACGCAGTATTTT. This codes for CASSEGDRDTDTQYF.

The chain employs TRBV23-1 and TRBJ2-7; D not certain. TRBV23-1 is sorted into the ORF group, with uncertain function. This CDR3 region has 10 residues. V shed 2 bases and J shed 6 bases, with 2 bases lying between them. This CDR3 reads CASSQGEQYV. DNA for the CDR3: TGCGCCAGCAGTCAAGGCGAGCAGTACGTC.

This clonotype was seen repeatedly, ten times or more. The CDR3 protein is CASSLVAGFTDTQYF. In DNA, the CDR3 is TGTGCCAGCAGCTTAGTAGCGGGGTTCACAGATACGCAGTATTTT. The chain recombines TRBV7-8 with TRBJ2-3, with 8 bases identical to TRBD2. With V trimmed by 1 base and J by 2 bases, 2 bases remained unmatched. Germline lookup yields CDR1 SGHVS and CDR2 FQNEAQ. This CDR3 is built from 15 residues.

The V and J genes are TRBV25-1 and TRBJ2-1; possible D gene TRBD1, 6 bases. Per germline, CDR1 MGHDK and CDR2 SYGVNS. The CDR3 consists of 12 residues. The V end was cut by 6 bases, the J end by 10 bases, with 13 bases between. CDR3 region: CASRETGREQFF. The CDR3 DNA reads TGTGCCAGCAGAGAGACAGGTCGGGAGCAGTTCTTC.